This TCR beta chain was retrieved from a study of cytomegalovirus exposure and HLA in healthy donors. Use of 60 Vbeta and 13 Jbeta primers characterized the PCR. Here immunoSEQ multiplex PCR was the method, and the copy in TCRdb shows in-frame clones only, minus some. The table lists about 190,000 clones, 77% of them singletons. This CDR3 is 21 amino acids long. Trimming left V 0 bases short and J 3 bases short, with 30 bases between. Germline assignment: CDR1 MNHEY and CDR2 SMNVEV (reference sequence). The V gene is TRBV27, the J gene TRBJ2-7; D perhaps matches TRBD1 (5 bases). The material sequenced was PBMCs. This TCR came from a woman aged 25 to 39 in good health and CMV-seropositive. The CDR3 sequence is CASSLSVRQRTGSGVLYEQYF. CDR3 coding DNA: TGTGCCAGCAGTTTATCGGTTCGACAGCGCACGGGCTCCGGAGTGCTCTACGAGCAGTACTTC.